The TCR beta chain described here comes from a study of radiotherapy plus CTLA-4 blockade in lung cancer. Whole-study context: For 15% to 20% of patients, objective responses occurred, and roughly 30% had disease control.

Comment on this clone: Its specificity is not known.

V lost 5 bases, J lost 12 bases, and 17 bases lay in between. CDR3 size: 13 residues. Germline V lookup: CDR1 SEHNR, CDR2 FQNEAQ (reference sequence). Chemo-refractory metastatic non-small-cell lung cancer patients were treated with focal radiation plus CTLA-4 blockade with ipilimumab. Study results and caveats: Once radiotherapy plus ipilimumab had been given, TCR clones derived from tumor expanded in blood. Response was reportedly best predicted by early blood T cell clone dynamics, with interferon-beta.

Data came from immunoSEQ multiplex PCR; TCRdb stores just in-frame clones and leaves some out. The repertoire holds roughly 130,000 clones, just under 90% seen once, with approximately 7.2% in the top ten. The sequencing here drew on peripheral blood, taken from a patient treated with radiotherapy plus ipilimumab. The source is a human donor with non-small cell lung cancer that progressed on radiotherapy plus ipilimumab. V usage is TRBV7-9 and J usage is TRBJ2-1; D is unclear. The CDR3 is CASSGLPALLQFF. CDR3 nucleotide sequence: TGTGCCAGCAGCGGGTTACCTGCACTTCTGCAGTTCTTC.